The 23 T cell receptor beta chains below come from one sample, sequenced in a study of blood T cell repertoires in COVID-19. Repertoires were generated with immunoSEQ multiplex PCR, while TCRdb's copy carries only in-frame clones and drops some. The sample lists almost 300,000 clones; around nine tenths were seen once. The sequenced material came from peripheral blood. The receptors originated from a man between 70 and 80 years old with acute or convalescent COVID-19.

This chain links TRBV15 with TRBJ1-3, with TRBD1 as a possible D gene (5 bases). Germline values: CDR1 LNHNV, CDR2 YYDKDF (reference sequence). The CDR3 is 14 residues long. With 0 bases removed from V and 4 bases from J, the gap between germline ends came to 7 bases. CDR3 coding DNA: TGTGCCACCAGCAGAGACAGGGCCGGAAACACCATATATTTT. Encoded protein: CATSRDRAGNTIYF.

The J gene is TRBJ2-1, the V gene TRBV9; the match to TRBD1 covers 10 bases. Germline CDR1 is SGDLS and CDR2 is YYNGEE. The ends lost 3 bases at V and 6 bases at J; junction bases unmatched: 3. This CDR3 is 14 amino acids long. For the CDR3, the DNA is TGTGCCAGCAGCGCAGGACAGGGGGTCAATGAGCAGTTCTTC. It is translated as CASSAGQGVNEQFF.

This chain connects TRBV4-1 to TRBJ1-6, with TRBD1 as a possible D gene (5 bases). Germline V CDR1 and CDR2: MGHRA, YSYEKL. Between the trimmed V and J ends, which lost 3 bases and 6 bases, there was a span of 9 bases. The CDR3 length is 14 residues. Here the CDR3 DNA reads TGCGCCAGCAGCCAGGGGCAGTCTAATTCACCCCTCCACTTT. This gives the protein CASSQGQSNSPLHF.

This rearrangement joins TRBV5-1 to TRBJ2-2; 8 bases line up with TRBD1. The length of the CDR3 is 16 residues. Germline V gene data show CDR1 as SGHRS and CDR2 as YFSETQ. Trimming removed 1 base from V and 4 bases from J; junction bases left unmatched: 6. The chain's CDR3 is CASSLRQGSGTGELFF. In DNA form, the CDR3 reads TGCGCCAGCAGCTTGAGACAGGGGTCGGGCACCGGGGAGCTGTTTTTT. Full variable domain (outside the CDR3, taken from reference TRBV5-1 and TRBJ2-2): KAGVTQTPRYLIKTRGQQVTLSCSPISGHRSVSWYQQTPGQGLQFLFEYFSETQRNKGNFPGRFSGRQFSNSRSEMNVSTLELGDSALYLCASSLRQGSGTGELFFGEGSRLTVL.

V and J are TRBV5-1 and TRBJ2-2; TRBD2 matches at 12 bases. This CDR3 region has 18 residues. Germline V CDR1 and CDR2: SGHRS, YFSETQ. V trimming: 0 bases; J trimming: 0 bases; junction bases outside the gene matches: 3. The DNA of the CDR3 is TGCGCCAGCAGCTTGGGACTAGCGGGAGTCTCGAACACCGGGGAGCTGTTTTTT. It yields the protein CASSLGLAGVSNTGELFF.

The chain couples TRBV6-5 to TRBJ2-3; 7 bases fit TRBD2. V trimming: 6 bases; J trimming: 4 bases; junction bases outside the gene matches: 7. CDR3 length: 14 residues. Per germline, CDR1 MNHEY and CDR2 SVGAGI. This CDR3 reads CASSPRGVADTQYF. The CDR3 DNA reads TGTGCCAGCAGCCCCCGGGGGGTCGCAGATACGCAGTATTTT.

J is TRBJ2-7 and V is TRBV7-2, with 10 bases that match TRBD2. Germline V lookup: CDR1 SGHTA, CDR2 FQGNSA. V gave up 2 bases and J gave up 3 bases; unmatched junction bases: 4. The CDR3 covers 15 residues. The CDR3 loop is CASSLRTSGDYEQYF. DNA of the CDR3: TGTGCCAGCAGCTTAAGGACTAGCGGAGACTACGAGCAGTACTTC.

CDR3 DNA sequence: TGTGCCACCAGCAGAGATGGCCCGTATAGCAATCAGCCCCAGCATTTT. Translated: CATSRDGPYSNQPQHF. V gene TRBV15 combines with J gene TRBJ1-5; no clear D gene. Trimming stripped 0 bases from V and 0 bases from J, with 9 bases between. The CDR3 has 16 amino acids. Per germline, CDR1 LNHNV and CDR2 YYDKDF (reference sequence). The complete variable domain, with remaining parts taken from reference TRBV15 and TRBJ1-5, reads DAMVIQNPRYQVTQFGKPVTLSCSQTLNHNVMYWYQQKSSQAPKLLFHYYDKDFNNEADTPDNFQSRRPNTSFCFLDIRSPGLGDTAMYLCATSRDGPYSNQPQHFGDGTRLSIL.

V usage is TRBV5-4 and J usage is TRBJ2-1; 8 nucleotides match TRBD2. The CDR3 covers 15 residues. From germline, CDR1 is SGHNT and CDR2 YYREEE (reference sequence). The V gene end was trimmed by 2 bases and the J gene end by 6 bases; junction bases not matched to a gene: 7. In DNA, the CDR3 is TGTGCCAGCAGCTTAAGGCTTAGCGGGGCCAATGAGCAGTTCTTC. This encodes CASSLRLSGANEQFF.

The chain is built from TRBV5-4 and TRBJ2-1; 8 nucleotides line up with TRBD2. From germline, CDR1 is SGHNT and CDR2 YYREEE (reference sequence). This CDR3 is built from 13 residues. J gave up 9 bases and V 6 bases, and 8 bases lay outside the gene matches. CDR3 sequence reads: CASILRGGSEQFF. As DNA, the CDR3 is TGTGCCAGCATCCTTCGGGGGGGCAGTGAGCAGTTCTTC.

V is TRBV19 and J is TRBJ1-6; D is ambiguous. The CDR3 extends over 15 amino acids. Germline CDR1 LNHDA, CDR2 SQIVND (reference sequence). Trimming left V 5 bases short and J 0 bases short, with 8 bases between. The CDR3 coding sequence is TGTGCCAGTAGTGACGGGAGCTCCTATAATTCACCCCTCCACTTT. Encoded protein: CASSDGSSYNSPLHF.

V and J are TRBV9 and TRBJ1-2, with 9 bases lining up with TRBD1. The germline V gene has CDR1 SGDLS and CDR2 YYNGEE. The ends lost 4 bases at V and 4 bases at J; junction bases unmatched: 5. The CDR3 is made up of 14 amino acids. The CDR3 region has the DNA TGTGCCAGCAGCTCCACGACAGGGGGCTATGGCTACACCTTC. Translated, it gives CASSSTTGGYGYTF. The full variable domain, rest sourced from reference TRBV9 and TRBJ1-2, is DSGVTQTPKHLITATGQRVTLRCSPRSGDLSVYWYQQSLDQGLQFLIQYYNGEERAKGNILERFSAQQFPDLHSELNLSSLELGDSALYFCASSSTTGGYGYTFGSGTRLTVV.

This clone is a singleton in its sample. The chain employs TRBV7-2 and TRBJ2-7; D might be TRBD1 (6 bases). Trimming cost V 1 base and J 3 bases, with 13 bases left between them. CDR3 size: 15 residues. Germline V gives CDR1 SGHTA, CDR2 FQGNSA. The CDR3 here is CASSLEGGQSYEQYF. DNA of the CDR3: TGTGCCAGCAGCTTAGAGGGCGGACAGAGCTACGAGCAGTACTTC.

The CDR3 DNA sequence: TGTGCCAGCAGCTCCACAGGGACTGGGGCCAACGTCCTGACTTTC. This translates into CASSSTGTGANVLTF. The rearrangement links TRBV5-4 to TRBJ2-6; D may be TRBD1 (6 bases). Trimming removed 3 bases from V and 2 bases from J, with 9 bases in between. CDR3 size: 15 residues. The germline V gene encodes CDR1 SGHNT and CDR2 YYREEE (reference sequence).

The chain couples TRBV6-1 to TRBJ1-2, with D perhaps matching TRBD1 (5 bases). The CDR3 is 14 amino acids. The ends were cut back, 0 bases at V and 3 bases at J, with 8 bases in the middle. CDR1 is MNHNS and CDR2 is SASEGT in the germline V gene. CDR3 DNA: TGTGCCAGCAGTGAAGCCGGGGGGTACTATGGCTACACCTTC. Its protein product is CASSEAGGYYGYTF.

V and J are TRBV19 and TRBJ1-6; D is unclear. With 5 bases removed from V and 6 bases from J, the gap between germline ends came to 20 bases. The germline CDR1 and CDR2 sequences are LNHDA and SQIVND (reference sequence). The CDR3 runs 17 residues. As DNA, the CDR3 is TGTGCCAGTAGTTCACCGAGCGGGGTTAGAAGTAATTCACCCCTCCACTTT. Amino acid sequence: CASSSPSGVRSNSPLHF.

In this sample, this clone turned up a few times. This chain connects TRBV29-1 to TRBJ1-1; D may be TRBD1 (6 bases). This CDR3 region has 11 residues. The V gene lost 4 bases and the J gene lost 11 bases, with 14 bases spanning the gap. Germline-derived CDR1 and CDR2 are SQVTM and ANQGSEA. CDR3 residues: CSVVGSQGAFF. Written as DNA, the CDR3 is TGCAGCGTTGTAGGGTCGCAGGGGGCTTTCTTT. Filled out from reference TRBV29-1 and TRBJ1-1, the complete variable domain reads SAVISQKPSRDICQRGTSLTIQCQVDSQVTMMFWYRQQPGQSLTLIATANQGSEATYESGFVIDKFPISRPNLTFSTLTVSNMSPEDSSIYLCSVVGSQGAFFGQGTRLTVV.

The chain combines TRBV2 with TRBJ1-6; 9 nucleotides line up with TRBD1. The CDR3 spans 13 residues. Germline lookup yields CDR1 SNHLY and CDR2 FYNNEI. The ends lost 7 bases at V and 9 bases at J; junction bases unmatched: 4. The CDR3 nucleotides read TGTGCCAGCATGCCGGGACAGGGTTCACCCCTCCACTTT. Its translation: CASMPGQGSPLHF.

V and J are TRBV10-3 and TRBJ2-7, with a possible D match to TRBD1 (6 bases). Trimming took off 6 bases at V and 2 bases at J, with 11 bases between the two ends. From germline, CDR1 is ENHRY and CDR2 SYGVKD. The CDR3 has 13 residues. The CDR3 bases are TGTGCCATCAGAGACAGGCCCACCTACGAGCAGTACTTC. This codes for CAIRDRPTYEQYF.

The chain couples TRBV7-9 to TRBJ2-1, with a tentative D call TRBD1 (6 bases). Deletions cut 3 bases from V and 1 base from J, with 19 bases between. The CDR3 is 18 amino acids. Germline V gene data show CDR1 as SEHNR and CDR2 as FQNEAQ (reference sequence). CDR3 region: CASSLITHSRGSYNEQFF. CDR3 DNA: TGTGCCAGCAGCTTGATCACTCATTCGAGGGGGTCCTACAATGAGCAGTTCTTC.

This CDR3 reads CASSRRVAGTDTQYF. CDR3 DNA: TGTGCCAGCAGTCGGAGGGTGGCGGGCACAGATACGCAGTATTTT. V and J are TRBV6-5 and TRBJ2-3, with D perhaps TRBD2 (6 bases). The V end was cut by 5 bases, the J end by 1 base, with 13 bases between. Germline V gives CDR1 MNHEY, CDR2 SVGAGI. The CDR3 spans 15 residues.

This clone was detected a few times. The chain recombines TRBV28 with TRBJ1-5; D remains unclear. This CDR3 region has 15 residues. The V gene's germline CDR1 is MDHEN and CDR2 SYDVKM. V gave up 8 bases and J gave up 4 bases, with 18 bases separating them. The CDR3 loop reads CASRLTGMRNQPQHF. CDR3 nucleotide sequence: TGTGCCAGCCGCTTGACCGGGATGAGGAATCAGCCCCAGCATTTT.

V is TRBV5-1 and J is TRBJ2-3, with TRBD2 as a possible D gene (5 bases). CDR1 is SGHRS and CDR2 is YFSETQ in the germline V gene. The CDR3 totals 16 residues. V lost 0 bases to trimming and J lost 0 bases, with 11 bases between them. In DNA, the CDR3 is TGCGCCAGCAGCTTGGTTCTAGCTTCTAGCACAGATACGCAGTATTTT. This translates into CASSLVLASSTDTQYF.